This T cell receptor beta chain was captured in a study of shared clonotypes between healthy human individuals. Regarding this clone: Antigen specificity is unknown.

Study-wide results and limits: An anticipated effect of sequencing depth on clonotype sharing among donors was recognized. Larger estimated richness was generally seen in naive subsets than in memory subsets.

Some clones are missing from TCRdb's copy, which holds only in-frame ones; the method was immunoSEQ multiplex PCR. The data show approximately 2,000,000 clones, 80% to 95% seen once. The germline V gene has CDR1 SGHDT and CDR2 YYEEEE. V was clipped by 3 bases and J by 7 bases; unmatched bases: 6. There are 14 residues in the CDR3. The rearrangement joins TRBV5-6 to TRBJ1-4; 7 bases align to TRBD1. The sequence was collected from a man between 18 and 35 years old in good health. Some clones in this sample may be carry-over from other donors' samples. The sequenced sample was naive CD4+ T cells from PBMCs. Subset specified: CD45RA+ positively selected. The CDR3 region has the DNA TGTGCCAGCAGCTATAGACAGGGCGGTGAAAAACTGTTTTTT. Encoded protein: CASSYRQGGEKLFF.